This entry features one TCR beta chain sequence. Its antigen remains unidentified. CDR1 and CDR2 (germline): SGDLS, YYNGEE. The CDR3 extends over 14 amino acids. Trimming stripped 3 bases from V and 10 bases from J, with 14 bases between. This record comes from a study of shared clonotypes between healthy human individuals. Sequencing used immunoSEQ multiplex PCR; TCRdb keeps in-frame clones, though not all of them. The sample comprises 2 million to 2.5 million clones, roughly 93% of which are singletons, and about 0.38% rests with the top ten. General study results and limits: Lower generation probabilities were found for non-shared clonotypes than for those shared by all four donors.

The chain uses TRBV9 and TRBJ1-6; a possible D gene is TRBD1 (6 bases). This TCR came from a man aged 18-30 years in good health. Some clones in this sample may be carry-over from other donors' samples. Sequenced: naive CD4+ T cells from PBMCs. Indicated subset: CD45RA+ positively selected. The CDR3, as DNA: TGTGCCAGCAGCGGTCAGACAGGAACCTCACCCCTCCACTTT. It yields the protein CASSGQTGTSPLHF.